This paragraph covers one TCR beta chain sequence. What antigen it recognizes has not been identified. The input lacks base qualities; no much larger clone sits a single base away. The collaborating institutions used their own protocols to collect whole blood in K2EDTA tubes. For TCRbeta analysis, collaborators shipped samples as frozen whole blood, isolated PBMCs, or DNA extracted from either of those sample types. This sample was taken from a study of blood T cell repertoires in COVID-19 (dated by TCRdb to 2020 to 2022). Regarding the research as a whole: Collaborator samples came from the United States, Italy and Spain and covered acute and convalescent phases of COVID-19. The material from the prospective study consisted of cDNA or gDNA derived from T cells, B-cell-depleted T cells, or PBMCs. Subjects who had been exposed to COVID-19, were actively infected with it, or had recovered from it provided the deeply sampled blood TCRbeta repertoires that made up the dataset. The repertoires were released in a freely available public database intended as a resource for research on the immune response to SARS-CoV-2. The samples were drawn from two sources: the first 160 participants of the ongoing ImmuneRACE study, and fewer than 1,500 subjects contributed by 6 global collaborators. Nearly every sample came with metadata listing a de-identified subject ID, COVID-19 status, age in years and sex. HLA class I and class II types, where available, came from metadata supplied by the sample provider rather than from assay-based typing.

TCRbeta CDR3 regions were amplified from genomic DNA by means of the immunoSEQ Assay, a bias-controlled multiplex PCR. The authors' pipeline ran thus. The number of nucleated cells in each sample was estimated from the amplification of reference gene primers within the assay. To quantify the absolute abundance of each unique TCRbeta CDR3 rearrangement, sequence reads were collapsed and filtered. Productive Simpson clonality was computed per sample as the square root of Simpson's diversity index over productive rearrangements. TCRdb mirrors the immuneACCESS table, restricted to in-frame sequences. Some clones are absent from its copies; in checked studies, under half trace to an unresolved V gene, and the reason for the others is unknown. V and J calls and clone size are those listed in that table; D and trimming were worked out from the DNA. Recorded for this sample are fewer than 200,000 clones; 80% to 90% of them occurred a single time. The ten largest clones capture 2.5% of the sample.

At the junction V is shortened by 0 bases and J by 3 bases, with 9 bases in between. The CDR3 has 15 amino acids, counting the end cysteine and phenylalanine. Left in the record is the CDR3 DNA by itself, 45 bases read in frame from the first base. The germline V gene specifies MGHRA as CDR1 and YSYEKL as CDR2. Points the paper makes about the study in general: Clinical and demographic metadata were provided uncurated, with the amount varying by source and participant.

This receptor was taken from a man aged 40-49 years with active or convalescent COVID-19. The chain links TRBV4-1 with TRBJ2-4; the best D guess is TRBD2, with 6 bases matching. Sequencing was carried out using peripheral blood. Read as DNA, the sequence is TGCGCCAGCAGCCAAGATCGGGGGAGCAAAAACATTCAGTACTTC. Its coded protein is CASSQDRGSKNIQYF.